Listed below are T cell receptor beta chains from one sample, sequenced in a study of blood T cell repertoires in COVID-19. The repertoire was sequenced with immunoSEQ multiplex PCR; TCRdb's copy has only in-frame clones and lacks some. The data hold just under 150,000 clones, with 87% observed a single time. Material: peripheral blood. Every receptor here comes from a woman aged 45-60 years with acute or convalescent COVID-19. Both conserved end residues are part of each CDR3. The D gene is left open where the match is weak. Clone size appears in some rows only: once, few, many, or a class for an expanded clone.

. | TRBJ1-2 | . | TRBV7-3 | CASSPDRIANYGYTF | TGTGCCAGCAGCCCCGACAGGATCGCTAACTATGGCTACACCTTC
. | TRBJ1-2 | . | TRBV5-4 | CASSPDTPHYTF | TGTGCCAGCAGCCCCGATACACCGCACTACACCTTC
TRBD2 | TRBJ2-6 | . | TRBV6-4 | CASGRDSGANVLTF | TGTGCCAGCGGGAGGGACTCTGGGGCCAACGTCCTGACTTTC
TRBD1 | TRBJ1-2 | . | TRBV6-6 | CASSYGQGGYTF | TGTGCCAGCAGTTACGGACAGGGTGGCTACACCTTC
. | TRBJ1-3 | . | TRBV30 | CAWSVQTSGNTIYF | TGTGCCTGGAGTGTACAGACCTCTGGAAACACCATATATTTT
TRBD2 | TRBJ2-4 | . | TRBV6-2/TRBV6-3 | CASSPGGDPNIQYF | TGTGCCAGCAGTCCGGGGGGGGACCCAAACATTCAGTACTTC
. | TRBJ1-5 | . | TRBV20-1 | CSASRGSDSNQPQHF | TGCAGTGCTAGTCGCGGCAGCGATAGCAATCAGCCCCAGCATTTT
. | TRBJ1-1 | . | TRBV30 | CAWNPSGQNTEAFF | TGTGCCTGGAATCCCTCAGGGCAGAACACTGAAGCTTTCTTT
. | TRBJ1-5 | . | TRBV19 | CASSIDRGGTGPQHF | TGTGCCAGTAGTATAGATCGGGGGGGAACGGGGCCCCAGCATTTT
. | TRBJ2-2 | . | TRBV19 | CASSTQVWGELFF | TGTGCCAGTAGTACCCAGGTGTGGGGGGAGCTGTTTTTT
. | TRBJ2-7 | . | TRBV7-9 | CASSPRDPSEQYF | TGTGCCAGCAGCCCGCGGGACCCTTCCGAGCAGTACTTC
TRBD2 | TRBJ2-7 | . | TRBV19 | CASTSGTSAFYEQYF | TGTGCCAGTACATCCGGGACTAGCGCTTTCTACGAGCAGTACTTC
TRBD1 | TRBJ2-3 | once | TRBV2 | CASSEDRGTDTQYF | TGTGCCAGCAGTGAGGACAGGGGGACAGATACGCAGTATTTT
. | TRBJ2-7 | . | TRBV18 | CASSPKAGVHEQYF | TGTGCCAGCTCACCAAAGGCAGGCGTCCACGAGCAGTACTTC
TRBD1 | TRBJ1-4 | once | TRBV5-1 | CASSFTGEEKLFF | TGCGCCAGCAGCTTTACAGGGGAAGAAAAACTGTTTTTT
. | TRBJ1-5 | . | TRBV6-2/TRBV6-3 | CASTPTGYQPQHF | TGTGCCAGCACCCCGACCGGGTATCAGCCCCAGCATTTT
. | TRBJ1-5 | . | TRBV6-5 | CASSPRGTAQPQHF | TGTGCCAGCAGTCCCAGGGGAACGGCTCAGCCCCAGCATTTT
TRBD2 | TRBJ2-2 | few | TRBV4-1 | CASSQDWTRRTGELFF | TGCGCCAGCAGCCAGGACTGGACTAGACGGACCGGGGAGCTGTTTTTT
. | TRBJ2-3 | . | TRBV24-1 | CATSDFRRGDTQYF | TGTGCCACCAGTGATTTCAGGAGGGGAGATACGCAGTATTTT
. | TRBJ2-6 | . | TRBV7-9 | CASSPDRSANVLTF | TGTGCCAGCAGCCCAGACAGGTCGGCCAACGTCCTGACTTTC
TRBD1 | TRBJ1-3 | . | TRBV7-9 | CASSHTGQGYGNTIYF | TGTGCCAGCAGCCACACGGGACAGGGGTATGGAAACACCATATATTTT
. | TRBJ2-7 | . | TRBV6-5 | CASSLAGGEQYF | TGTGCCAGCAGTCTCGCCGGAGGCGAGCAGTACTTC
TRBD1 | TRBJ2-1 | . | TRBV27 | CASSPGGYTYNEQFF | TGTGCCAGCAGTCCAGGGGGTTATACCTACAATGAGCAGTTCTTC
. | TRBJ2-1 | . | TRBV6-5 | CASSYSTYNEQFF | TGTGCCAGCAGTTACTCTACCTACAATGAGCAGTTCTTC
. | TRBJ2-2 | . | TRBV18 | CASSPPGTNTGELFF | TGTGCCAGCTCACCCCCCGGGACAAACACCGGGGAGCTGTTTTTT
. | TRBJ2-7 | . | TRBV20-1 | CSASRRQLGGEQYF | TGCAGTGCTAGTAGGAGGCAGCTCGGGGGCGAGCAGTACTTC
TRBD2 | TRBJ2-5 | . | TRBV19 | CASSPWTSGRMGQETQYF | TGTGCCAGTAGTCCATGGACTAGCGGGAGGATGGGACAAGAGACCCAGTACTTC
. | TRBJ1-2 | . | TRBV11-2 | CASSLGGYDGYTF | TGTGCCAGCAGCTTAGGAGGTTATGATGGCTACACCTTC
TRBD1 | TRBJ1-4 | . | TRBV9 | CASSVGTGEVEKLFF | TGTGCCAGCAGCGTAGGGACAGGTGAAGTTGAAAAACTGTTTTTT
. | TRBJ1-4 | . | TRBV6-5 | CASSKTATNEKLFF | TGTGCCAGCAGCAAAACTGCAACTAATGAAAAACTGTTTTTT
. | TRBJ2-3 | . | TRBV25-1 | CASGGYGVITDTQYF | TGTGCCAGCGGGGGGTACGGGGTGATCACAGATACGCAGTATTTT
. | TRBJ2-7 | . | TRBV18 | CASSLITGPDEQYF | TGTGCCAGCTCACTTATAACAGGTCCGGACGAGCAGTACTTC
TRBD1 | TRBJ1-5 | . | TRBV7-2 | CASSYQGAGGQPQHF | TGTGCCAGCAGCTACCAGGGGGCCGGGGGTCAGCCCCAGCATTTT
. | TRBJ2-2 | . | TRBV7-6 | CASAGQITNTGELFF | TGTGCCAGCGCCGGACAGATCACGAACACCGGGGAGCTGTTTTTT
. | TRBJ2-7 | once | TRBV6-2/TRBV6-3 | CASSYSSGSLSDEQYF | TGTGCCAGCAGTTACTCTTCGGGATCCCTTTCCGACGAGCAGTACTTC
TRBD2 | TRBJ2-3 | . | TRBV7-6 | CASRTTSGGSDTQYF | TGTGCCAGCAGAACTACTAGCGGGGGATCAGATACGCAGTATTTT
TRBD1 | TRBJ1-6 | . | TRBV7-8 | CASSLDTGESPLHF | TGTGCCAGCAGCCTAGACACAGGGGAATCACCCCTCCACTTT
. | TRBJ1-5 | few | TRBV27 | CASSLRQGNQPQHF | TGTGCCAGCAGTTTAAGGCAGGGCAATCAGCCCCAGCATTTT
TRBD1 | TRBJ1-4 | . | TRBV5-5 | CASSFSGTGYEKLFF | TGTGCCAGCAGCTTTTCCGGGACAGGGTATGAAAAACTGTTTTTT
TRBD1 | TRBJ1-2 | . | TRBV5-6 | CASSLGSGTGGTEGYTF | TGTGCCAGCAGCTTAGGTTCGGGAACAGGGGGGACGGAAGGCTACACCTTC
TRBD1 | TRBJ1-6 | . | TRBV25-1 | CASSAVGDSSYNSPLHF | TGTGCCAGCAGTGCGGTGGGGGACAGCTCCTATAATTCACCCCTCCACTTT
. | TRBJ2-1 | . | TRBV21-1 | CASSKPHGRGSIYNEQFF | TGTGCCAGCAGCAAACCCCATGGTAGAGGGAGCATCTACAATGAGCAGTTCTTC
. | TRBJ1-2 | . | TRBV21-1 | CASSAGGNHYGYTF | TGTGCCAGCAGCGCGGGCGGGAACCACTATGGCTACACCTTC
TRBD1 | TRBJ1-5 | . | TRBV2 | CASSGRQGANQPQHF | TGTGCCAGCAGTGGAAGACAGGGGGCGAATCAGCCCCAGCATTTT